Detailed here is one T cell receptor beta chain. Participants' reported clinical history set cohort assignment. Per the authors' pipeline: Amplification with reference gene primers provided the estimates of nucleated cell counts. Using immunoSEQ multiplex PCR, the repertoire was profiled, and TCRdb retains in-frame clones only, with some absent. D and trimming were read from the DNA, whereas the V and J calls and clone size are those reported in that table. The sample records fewer than 350,000 clones, around 85% being singletons. V shed 5 bases, J shed 1 base, and the junction held 4 bases outside the gene matches. The CDR3 is 14 amino acids. From germline, CDR1 is MNHEY and CDR2 SVGEGT. The source of the sample is a study of blood T cell repertoires in COVID-19. Study background: Sample material is recorded as cDNA or gDNA derived from T cells, B-cell-depleted T cells, or PBMCs.

This TCR came from a woman between 35 and 50 years old with acute COVID-19. The chain employs TRBV6-2 or TRBV6-3 and TRBJ1-1; 7 bases align to TRBD1. Sequenced sample: PBMCs or T cells enriched from blood (not recorded which). CDR3: CASSLAGGNTEAFF. The DNA for the CDR3 is TGTGCCAGCAGTCTCGCAGGGGGGAACACTGAAGCTTTCTTT.